Listed here is a single T cell receptor (beta chain). It lacks a known antigen. Qualities for individual bases were not recorded, and no much larger clone is one base off. The cohort was made up of hundreds of healthy bone marrow donors. At the time of sampling, every cohort member was nominally healthy, though immune exposures that went unrecorded were likely present. The donor was CMV seronegative and belonged to the group of 350 to 400 seronegative cohort members. A peripheral blood sample was collected from each donor, and TCR beta sequencing was performed on peripheral blood mononuclear cells. Genomic DNA was extracted from the blood cell samples with the Qiagen DNeasy Blood Extraction Kit. Receptor amplification or capture employed the immunoSEQ multiplex PCR assay. The multiplex PCR relied on a mix of 60 forward primers for TCR Vbeta segments and 13 reverse primers for TCR Jbeta segments. Amplification of the CDR3 region of rearranged TCR beta genes was performed with a multiplex PCR assay on genomic DNA. The amplified TCR beta libraries were sequenced on the Illumina HiSeq System as 87-base-pair reads. The authors processed their data as follows. A later analysis tallied around 87 million unique TCR beta chains across the approximately 670 repertoires, and around 10 million of those chains were shared by two or more donors. To remove PCR and sequencing errors, raw reads were error-corrected and collapsed into unique sequences using a nearest-neighbor algorithm that merged closely related sequences. V, D and J gene segments were assigned by aligning CDR3 sequences to IMGT reference sequences. For a sequence to be retained, a match of at least six nucleotides to both a V gene segment and a J gene segment was required. A rearrangement counted as productive if the CDR3 had no stop codons and remained in frame with V and J, and every other rearrangement counted as non-productive. Following IMGT convention, CDR3 was defined as the stretch from the second conserved V-encoded cysteine to the conserved J-encoded phenylalanine. The earlier analysis of approximately 590 of the donors excluded any sequence lacking an unambiguous match to a single V gene segment. An earlier analysis of several hundred of the donors classified V segments as functional when productive rearrangements were above 56.7% and as segregating when the standard deviation between donors was above 5%. A statistical classification framework was built to diagnose cytomegalovirus status from the catalog of TCR beta chain sequences. In a later analysis, TCR nucleotide sequences were compared against IMGT/GENE-DB human TR gene sequences so that V and J genes could be assigned. In a later analysis, CDR3 sequences and most-parsimonious VDJ recombination scenarios were assigned using the TCRdist pipeline. A later analysis defined each TCR beta chain by its CDR3 amino acid sequence plus V-gene family, and excluded reads lacking a unique V-gene family. In a later analysis, 500 to 700 highly shared, low-generation-probability nucleotide sequences were removed to address suspected cross-contamination and a sequencing artifact. A later analysis calculated a clonal expansion index for each public chain from normalized within-repertoire ranks of inferred template counts. Generation probabilities in a later analysis came from a VDJ recombination model fitted to out-of-frame rearrangements, and those results were checked against IGoR. In a later analysis, hypergeometric tests were used to score TCR-TCR, TCR-HLA and TCR-CMV co-occurrence, with a repertoire-size bias correction applied to TCR pairs. In a later analysis, false discovery rates were estimated by permuting HLA or CMV assignments 20 times. In a later analysis, co-occurring TCRs were grouped using DBSCAN, and TCRdist sequence similarity was added for clustering within HLA-allele-positive subsets. Repertoires with fewer than 30,000 or more than 120,000 public chains were left out of co-occurrence clustering, as were five repertoires with anomalous nucleotide sharing. The source is immuneACCESS, and TCRdb retained only in-frame sequences with V and J called. Part of the clones is not carried over; for the studies checked, unresolved V genes explain less than half of this, and the remainder is unexplained. V and J calls and clone size are as listed in that table; D and trimming were resolved from the DNA. This sample comprises around 78,000 clones, around 81% of them detected only once. The ten largest make up about 1.1% of the sample.

Inclusive of the bounding cysteine and phenylalanine, the CDR3 is 15 residues long. The entry retains the CDR3 DNA only, 45 bases that are in frame from base 1. V and J are truncated by 6 bases and 4 bases respectively, leaving an intervening sequence of 19 bases. Sequences MGHDK (CDR1) and SYGVNS (CDR2) are obtained from the germline V gene. This entry comes from a study of cytomegalovirus exposure and HLA in healthy donors listed by TCRdb under 2017. Background on the whole study: According to an earlier analysis of a few hundred of the donors, some 180 million T cells yielded some 120 million unique TCR beta sequences and 276 Gb of sequence data. HLA typing covered class I and class II loci at four-digit resolution. An earlier analysis of 587 of the donors used high-throughput TCR beta sequencing to judge whether each TCR beta V gene segment behaved as functional or pseudogenic. High-throughput TCR immunosequencing, statistical association of individual TCRs with disease status, and machine learning were combined to predict cytomegalovirus infection status. Every repertoire in the discovery cohort had been generated on one and the same sequencing platform. A separate validation cohort of over a hundred different subjects was used in addition to the roughly 670-subject first cohort. The aim of the study was to test whether cataloging public T cell receptors could identify signatures of past pathogen exposure. Four or five DR-DQ haplotypes were handled as single units for association and clustering because linkage in the cohort was strong. A later genetic analysis took genome-wide SNP genotypes for about 55% of the 666 donors and used that subset as a discovery cohort. The number of donors typed differed by locus, with roughly 620-630 for A, B, C, DRB1 and DQB1, around 500 for DQA1, 600 to 610 for DPA1, and 450 to 480 for DPB1. The T cell repertoires of 666 subjects were profiled by immunosequencing and related to cytomegalovirus serostatus. A later analysis re-examined previously published TCR beta repertoires from about 700 donors and added high-resolution HLA genotyping to investigate patterns of TCR occurrence. The genetic ancestry cluster associated with self-reported Caucasian donors included about 81% of the roughly 360 genotyped donors. An early release covering 500 to 750 HLA-typed donors comprised 250 to 350 gigabases of sequencing data and around 80 million unique TCR sequences. Rather than using new phenotypic data, the later analysis identified candidate immune exposures from TCR beta sequences and from how often those sequences occurred across donors. Donor age, sex, ethnicity and CMV serostatus were compiled alongside the repertoire data. On average, around 200,000 unique TCR beta nucleotide sequences were sequenced per donor among a few hundred genotyped donors of the cohort, with roughly 18% of those sequences being non-productive. Broad study findings and their caveats: In the study, about 150 TCR beta chains were listed as associated with cytomegalovirus. Because counts were too low, roughly 17 rarely observed V segments, including chromosome 9 orphons, were left out of the earlier analysis of a few hundred of the donors. The authors suggested that the approach could potentially be generalized to other disease states and immunological phenotypes. A cluster of highly shared sequence variants was judged likely to represent a technical artifact of the sequencing pipeline. In a later analysis, HLA-associated TCR beta chains showed more clonal expansion and lower generation probabilities than non-associated chains that were equally common. When HLA alleles, especially DR and DQ, strongly co-occurred, TCR associations were difficult to assign to individual alleles. In a later genetic analysis, fewer N-insertions in productive TCRs were reported among donors in an Asian-associated ancestry cluster than the roughly 670-donor mean. Specific HLA alleles were associated with 15,000 to 20,000 TCR beta sequences at a false discovery rate of 0.05 in a later analysis. A later genetic analysis associated a missense DCLRE1C variant with V-gene and J-gene trimming of TCR beta chains, and an independent cohort replicated the association. Linkage disequilibrium might explain the correlated functional status among segregating V segments, but an unknown experimental factor could not be ruled out. For the cohort, immune exposure information was limited to CMV serostatus. Presence/absence analyses assumed roughly uniform sequencing depth across donors, an assumption that may not hold. The 87-base-pair reads could not distinguish some IMGT-functional V segments, including TRBV6-2 and TRBV6-3, so those segments were excluded. Because HLA typing was unavailable for some donors at each locus, only the typed subset was used in association tests. A further reported finding was that TCR beta sequences accurately predicted the HLA-A and HLA-B alleles for most subjects in the first cohort. While some public TCRs were present in many individuals, most TCR sequences turned up only very rarely across donors. A few of the identified cytomegalovirus-associated TCR beta chains were confirmed in vitro to be specific for cytomegalovirus antigens. In both the original and validation cohorts, the classifier was reported to diagnose cytomegalovirus status with high specificity and sensitivity. In this cohort, only TCR beta chains were sequenced, and detectable features were limited by the absence of alpha or paired-chain data. In an earlier analysis of around 600 of the donors, most TCR beta V segments were observed in productive rearrangements about 87% or about 30% of the time, broadly matching IMGT annotations. A later analysis found that TCR association rates varied across HLA loci, with DRB1 alleles showing the most associated TCRs and HLA-C alleles the fewest. Several of the top co-occurrence clusters appeared to be linked to parvovirus B19, influenza, CMV and Epstein-Barr virus, according to a later analysis. According to a later analysis, most CMV-associated TCR beta chains appeared to be HLA-restricted, and the HLA associations seemed to be driven largely by CMV exposure.

The sample was PBMCs. The chain is encoded by TRBV25-1 joined to TRBJ2-7; a tentative D match to TRBD1 spans 5 bases. This TCR was sampled from a male donor in good health and CMV-seronegative. The nucleotide sequence reads TGTGCCAGCAGCCTTGGGGCAGGGTGGCAATACGAGCAGTACTTC. Its coded protein is CASSLGAGWQYEQYF.